The next 5 T cell receptor beta chains were all read from a single sample in a study of identical twins (dated by TCRdb to between 2015 and 2016). The library was made by 5' RACE. Sequenced using an Illumina HiSeq 2000. TCRdb reprocessed the public reads (quality trimming at Q25 with fastp, clone calling with MiXCR) and kept in-frame beta chains. Here each entry gathers all rows of one CDR3 protein and keeps the most common genes and DNA. The sample contains about 480,000 distinct CDR3 sequences, approximately 15% of them found a single time. The ten most abundant clones make up 0.5% to 0.65% of the sample. These sequences were also reported in another study, on yellow fever vaccine responses in identical twins.

The specimen was CD4+ T cells sorted from blood. The receptor set was obtained from a woman under 30 in good health.

The chain recombines TRBV30 with TRBJ2-7; TRBD1 or TRBD2 may be the D gene (6 bases each). CDR1 and CDR2 (germline): GTSNPN, SVGIG (reference sequence). This CDR3 has 16 residues. Trimming cost V 0 bases and J 1 base, with 16 bases left between them. CDR3 loop: CAWSVRGQERSYEQYF. Written as DNA, the CDR3 is TGTGCCTGGAGTGTACGGGGGCAGGAACGGTCCTACGAGCAGTACTTC.

This clonotype turned up a few times. The genes are TRBV7-2 and TRBJ2-1; D is possibly TRBD1 (6 bases). Between the trimmed V and J ends, which lost 5 bases and 8 bases, there was a span of 16 bases. The germline CDR1 and CDR2 sequences are SGHTA and FQGNSA. The CDR3 sequence is 14 residues long. Written as DNA, the CDR3 is TGTGCCAGCAGCGTAGGGGACCAGGGGTATGAGCAGTTCTTC. It yields the protein CASSVGDQGYEQFF.

The chain employs TRBV7-2 and TRBJ2-1; the D is unclear. Between the trimmed V and J ends, which lost 2 bases and 4 bases, there was a span of 12 bases. The CDR3 sequence is 15 residues long. Germline V gene data show CDR1 as SGHTA and CDR2 as FQGNSA. CDR3 residues: CASSLSGSDYNEQFF. The CDR3 DNA reads TGTGCCAGCAGCTTATCAGGCTCCGATTACAATGAGCAGTTCTTC.

Only one count was recorded for this clonotype. V gene TRBV2 combines with J gene TRBJ2-3; the D gene is possibly TRBD2 (6 bases). Germline CDR1 reads SNHLY; CDR2 reads FYNNEI. V lost 10 bases and J 5 bases, leaving 25 bases between the germline ends. The CDR3 is 16 amino acids. CDR3 coding DNA: TGTGCCACCCCTTGGGTGCAAAAGCGGGCGGTAGATACGCAGTATTTT. It is translated as CATPWVQKRAVDTQYF.

This clonotype was seen a few times. The rearrangement joins TRBV5-1 to TRBJ2-3, with TRBD2 matching 13 bases. Trimming cost V 5 bases and J 1 base; bases outside gene matches: 4. CDR3 length equals 16 residues. Per the germline V gene, CDR1 is SGHRS and CDR2 is YFSETQ. DNA of the CDR3: TGCGCCAGCAGAGGACTAGCGGGGGCTGGCACAGATACGCAGTATTTT. Translation gives CASRGLAGAGTDTQYF.